The clone carrying this TCR beta chain has just a few counts. Antigen: not known. The V end lost 3 bases, the J end lost 6 bases, and 12 bases lay between the germline ends. This CDR3 spans 14 amino acids. The germline V gene has CDR1 SGHNT and CDR2 YYREEE (reference sequence). This sample's time point: newly diagnosed GD, antithyroid drugs for less than 3 months. From PBMCs, RNA was extracted and then used to make the TCR library. The entry originates in a study of regulatory T cells in long-lasting Graves disease. Study summary: Antithyroid drugs had been taken by newly diagnosed Graves' patients for under 3 months. Whole-study results and caveats: Favoring TRBV28, TRBJ1-2 and TRBJ2-5 was a feature seen in persistent disease. Newly diagnosed patients shared about a thousand public clonotypes; persistent patients shared approximately 2,900.

iRepertoire HTBI primers and Arm-PCR of CDR3 regions built TCR beta libraries. A single record per CDR3 protein comes from TCRdb applying MiXCR to the multiplex PCR reads. Of around 420,000 distinct CDR3 sequences listed, about a sixth were seen once; the top ten hold about a fifth. The specimen was peripheral blood mononuclear cells (PBMCs), collected at new diagnosis, from a patient treated with antithyroid drugs. The origin of this receptor is a female donor with Graves disease. This rearrangement joins TRBV5-4 to TRBJ2-2; D possibly corresponds to TRBD2 (6 bases). The CDR3 spells CASSSHGGAGELFF. The CDR3, as DNA: TGTGCCAGCAGCTCCCACGGGGGTGCCGGGGAGCTGTTTTTT.